The 9 T cell receptor beta chains listed next were all sequenced from one sample in a study of OX40 agonist ivuxolimab in advanced cancers. Assay: immunoSEQ multiplex PCR; the TCRdb copy retains only in-frame clones and omits some. The repertoire includes about 96,000 clones, around 80% of them detected once, and around 5.8% sits in the top ten. The input for sequencing was CD4+ or CD8+ T cells sorted from blood, taken in a trial of the OX40 agonist ivuxolimab. All receptors come from an adult with an advanced solid tumor such as melanoma, head and neck, liver or kidney cancer.

The rearrangement uses TRBV4-2 and TRBJ2-1, with D possibly being TRBD2 (6 bases). Germline V gene lookup returns CDR1 LGHNA and CDR2 YNFKEQ. This CDR3 is 16 amino acids long. The ends were cut back, 1 base at V and 2 bases at J, with 12 bases in the middle. The CDR3: CASSQVPGETYNEQFF. CDR3 nucleotides: TGTGCCAGCAGCCAAGTGCCGGGAGAGACCTACAATGAGCAGTTCTTC.

The chain links TRBV2 to TRBJ1-1, with D uncertain. Germline CDR1 is SNHLY and CDR2 is FYNNEI. The CDR3 sequence is 13 residues long. Deletions cut 4 bases from V and 1 base from J, with 7 bases between. In DNA, the CDR3 is TGTGCCAGCAGTGTAAACAGGAACACTGAAGCTTTCTTT. The encoded protein is CASSVNRNTEAFF.

The chain is built from TRBV5-6 and TRBJ2-5, with 8 bases fitting TRBD1. Losses at the gene ends were 0 bases for V and 2 bases for J; bases not matched to a gene: 9. Germline V gene data show CDR1 as SGHDT and CDR2 as YYEEEE. The CDR3 runs 17 residues. This CDR3 reads CASSLEPGQATQETQYF. CDR3 nucleotides: TGTGCCAGCAGCTTGGAACCGGGACAGGCGACGCAAGAGACCCAGTACTTC.

The chain links TRBV28 to TRBJ1-2; D uncertain. The CDR3 contains 14 residues. Deletions cut 6 bases from V and 4 bases from J, with 15 bases between. Germline CDR1 reads MDHEN; CDR2 reads SYDVKM. The DNA for the CDR3 is TGTGCCAGCAGCTCCGAGGGCAGCGGCTATGGCTACACCTTC. It is translated as CASSSEGSGYGYTF.

The rearrangement joins TRBV5-6 to TRBJ2-1; TRBD1 matches at 10 bases. CDR3 length: 15 residues. Germline loops: CDR1 SGHDT, CDR2 YYEEEE. V gave up 4 bases and J gave up 1 base; unmatched junction bases: 2. CDR3: CASSGGQGSYNEQFF. CDR3 bases: TGTGCCAGCAGCGGGGGACAGGGGTCCTACAATGAGCAGTTCTTC.

The chain has TRBV7-2 and TRBJ1-5; no clear D. The germline V and J ends were trimmed by 1 base and 3 bases, with 4 bases remaining between them. Looked up from germline, CDR1 is SGHTA and CDR2 is FQGNSA. The CDR3 spans 13 residues. CDR3 bases: TGTGCCAGCAGCTTAGGAATCAATCAGCCCCAGCATTTT. Translation gives CASSLGINQPQHF.

The gene calls are TRBV6-6 and TRBJ2-7; D uncertain. Germline values: CDR1 MNHNY, CDR2 SVGAGI (reference sequence). V was pared by 2 bases and J by 3 bases, with 8 bases between. The CDR3 totals 13 residues. The CDR3 is CASSYGRFYEQYF. CDR3 nucleotide sequence: TGTGCCAGCAGTTACGGAAGGTTCTACGAGCAGTACTTC.

V gene TRBV7-9 combines with J gene TRBJ1-2, with D unclear. Trimming left V 1 base short and J 3 bases short, with 12 bases between. The CDR3 sequence is 15 residues long. Germline CDR1 reads SEHNR; CDR2 reads FQNEAQ (reference sequence). The CDR3 loop is CASSLETRADYGYTF. CDR3 coding DNA: TGTGCCAGCAGCTTAGAGACCAGAGCTGACTATGGCTACACCTTC.

The chain combines TRBV5-5 with TRBJ2-7; perhaps TRBD1 as D (6 bases). The CDR3 extends over 16 amino acids. Germline V gives CDR1 SGHKS, CDR2 YYEKEE (reference sequence). The V gene lost 0 bases and the J gene lost 2 bases, with 15 bases spanning the gap. CDR3 DNA sequence: TGTGCCAGCAGCTTGGGACTGGACAGTGCCGCCTACGAGCAGTACTTC. It encodes CASSLGLDSAAYEQYF. The whole variable domain, remainder taken from reference TRBV5-5 and TRBJ2-7, is DAGVTQSPTHLIKTRGQQVTLRCSPISGHKSVSWYQQVLGQGPQFIFQYYEKEERGRGNFPDRFSARQFPNYSSELNVNALLLGDSALYLCASSLGLDSAAYEQYFGPGTRLTVT.